These 7 T cell receptor beta chains were all obtained from the same sample, sequenced in a study of post-analysis software for immune sequencing data. Antigens for these TCRs are unknown. Findings and caveats of the study: About five TRBV segments appeared more often in patients than in controls, and TRBV5-6, TRBV5-1 and TRBV20-1 were among these.

Prepared libraries of TCR beta cDNA carried unique molecular identifiers. From the PCR reads, TCRdb called clonotypes with MiXCR, one entry per CDR3 protein. In the table there are hundreds of thousands of distinct CDR3 sequences, around 64% of which are singletons. The material sequenced was blood. The source of these receptors is a girl aged 2 to 10 with multiple sclerosis.

There are a few counts of this clonotype. The rearrangement uses TRBV6-6 and TRBJ2-4; D may be TRBD2 (6 bases). The DNA end is more similar to TRBJ2-7, so the J call may be wrong. The germline V gene has CDR1 MNHNY and CDR2 SVGAGI (reference sequence). The CDR3 runs 14 residues. In nucleotides, the CDR3 is TGTGCCAGCAGTTACTCGGGGGGTGTAGGCGAGCAGTACTTC. This gives the protein CASSYSGGVGEQYF.

Concerning this clonotype itself: Germline and junction disagree at one end, which may indicate a read error. V and J are TRBV4-2 and TRBJ2-3; weak D call: TRBD1 (6 bases). Germline CDR1 reads LGHNA; CDR2 reads YNFKEQ. CDR3 length equals 18 residues. CDR3 DNA sequence: TGTGCCAGCAGCCAAGAGAGGTCTCCAGGGGCCCAGTCGGATACGCGGTATTTT. It codes for CASSQERSPGAQSDTRYF.

There are a few counts of this clonotype. The rearrangement links TRBV29-1 to TRBJ2-6; TRBD1 is a possible D gene (6 bases). The length of the CDR3 is 15 residues. Between the trimmed V and J ends, which lost 6 bases and 0 bases, there was a span of 12 bases. CDR1 is SQVTM and CDR2 is ANQGSEA in the germline V gene. The CDR3 nucleotides read TGCAGCGTGAAGACAGGCTACTCTGGGGCCAACGTCCTGACTTTC. Translation gives CSVKTGYSGANVLTF.

As concerns this clonotype: Sequence at one end of the junction differs from germline and may be a read error. V gene TRBV7-8 combines with J gene TRBJ1-5; 7 bases are shared with TRBD1. The CDR3 loop spans 16 amino acids. The germline CDR1 and CDR2 sequences are SGHVS and FQNEAQ. The CDR3 sequence: CANSLSRTGSNQPQHF. In DNA form, the CDR3 reads TGTGCCAACAGCTTATCCCGGACAGGTAGCAATCAGCCCCAGCATTTT.

This clonotype was counted between two and nine times. This chain connects TRBV20-1 to TRBJ1-5; the D gene is possibly TRBD1 (5 bases). The CDR3 runs 13 residues. CDR1 is DFQATT and CDR2 is SNEGSKA in the germline V gene (reference sequence). The V end was cut by 5 bases, the J end by 6 bases, with 14 bases between. The CDR3 DNA sequence: TGCAGTGCTTCAAACGTTACAGGTCAGCCCCAGCATTTT. Its translation is CSASNVTGQPQHF.

DNA of the CDR3: TGTGCCAGCAGCTGGGACAGGGAACACGGCTACACCTTC. This encodes CASSWDREHGYTF. The chain uses TRBV5-6 and TRBJ1-2; 9 bases fit TRBD1. Losses at the gene ends were 3 bases for V and 8 bases for J; bases not matched to a gene: 5. This CDR3 comprises 13 residues. Germline CDR1 reads SGHDT; CDR2 reads YYEEEE.

This chain links TRBV9 with TRBJ2-1, with 10 nucleotides matching TRBD2. J gave up 6 bases and V 7 bases, and 10 bases lay outside the gene matches. CDR3 length: 15 residues. Germline assignment: CDR1 SGDLS and CDR2 YYNGEE. CDR3 nucleotide sequence: TGTGCCAGCGGCCCTAGCGGGAGAGTTTCCAATGAGCAGTTCTTC. It encodes CASGPSGRVSNEQFF.